These 29 T cell receptor beta chains originate from one sample sequenced in a study of graft-versus-host responses after intestinal transplantation. Libraries were prepared by immunoSEQ multiplex PCR; TCRdb keeps only in-frame clonotypes and omits some of them. The sample carries some 110,000 clones, 85% to 95% recorded once. Which antigens these TCRs recognize remains unknown. The sequencing here drew on unstimulated CD8+ T cells sorted from spleen or lymph node cells, taken before transplant. The receptor source for this set is a human donor who was the organ donor for an intestinal transplant.

The V call is TRBV4-2, the J call TRBJ2-7, with 12 bases fitting TRBD2. The CDR3 consists of 17 residues. The trim removed 1 base at V and 1 base at J, leaving 5 bases unmatched. CDR1 LGHNA and CDR2 YNFKEQ come from the germline V gene. In DNA form, the CDR3 reads TGTGCCAGCAGCCAAGCGACTAGCGGGAGTTTATCCTACGAGCAGTACTTC. It codes for CASSQATSGSLSYEQYF.

J is TRBJ2-3 and V is TRBV6-5; no firm D call. Germline V gene sequence: CDR1 MNHEY, CDR2 SVGAGI. V was pared by 0 bases and J by 5 bases, with 15 bases between. The CDR3 extends over 16 amino acids. The CDR3: CASSYSGPDTGDTQYF. CDR3 DNA: TGTGCCAGCAGTTACTCCGGACCAGACACGGGAGATACGCAGTATTTT.

V is TRBV4-1 and J is TRBJ2-7; maybe TRBD2 (5 bases). Germline loops: CDR1 MGHRA, CDR2 YSYEKL. Trimming left V 1 base short and J 4 bases short, with 17 bases between. There are 16 residues in the CDR3. CDR3 sequence (DNA): TGCGCCAGCAGCCAAGCCCCTGCGATGTCGGGGTACGAGCAGTACTTC. Encoded protein: CASSQAPAMSGYEQYF.

The chain is built from TRBV10-3 and TRBJ2-1; 8 bases match TRBD1. The V gene end was trimmed by 6 bases and the J gene end by 11 bases; junction bases not matched to a gene: 18. The CDR3 sequence is 16 residues long. Looked up from germline, CDR1 is ENHRY and CDR2 is SYGVKD. The CDR3, as DNA: TGTGCCATCAGACCATTAGACAGGGGCCTTGAGAAGAAGCAGTTCTTC. It is translated as CAIRPLDRGLEKKQFF.

This chain links TRBV5-4 with TRBJ2-1; 9 nucleotides match TRBD2. With 4 bases clipped from V and 9 bases from J, the junction kept 11 bases outside the gene matches. The CDR3 sequence is 15 residues long. Germline CDR1 is SGHNT and CDR2 is YYREEE (reference sequence). CDR3 in DNA: TGTGCCAGCAGCCCAGCGGGGGGAGTCCAGGGTGAGCAGTTCTTC. This encodes CASSPAGGVQGEQFF.

The chain combines TRBV29-1 with TRBJ2-3; either TRBD1 or TRBD2 may fit D (9 bases each). V shed 6 bases and J shed 1 base, with 26 bases lying between them. This CDR3 spans 18 amino acids. CDR1 and CDR2 from the germline V gene are SQVTM and ANQGSEA. In DNA, the CDR3 is TGCAGCGTGGTTGGAGGACAGGGGACTAGCAGATGCACAGATACGCAGTATTTT. Protein sequence: CSVVGGQGTSRCTDTQYF.

V is TRBV10-3 and J is TRBJ2-7; 10 positions agree with TRBD2. CDR1 is ENHRY and CDR2 is SYGVKD in the germline V gene. Germline trimming cut 10 bases from V and 5 bases from J; bases unmatched to any gene: 14. This CDR3 region has 15 residues. CDR3 in amino acids: CATLAGVGSGNEQYF. The CDR3 bases are TGTGCCACTCTAGCGGGAGTGGGGTCGGGTAACGAGCAGTACTTC.

The J gene is TRBJ2-7, the V gene TRBV7-8, with 9 bases lining up with TRBD2. Trimming took 5 bases from V and 0 from J; bases not matched to a gene: 5. The CDR3 runs 15 residues. In germline, CDR1 is SGHVS, CDR2 FQNEAQ. The CDR3 nucleotides read TGTGCCAGCAGCACCTGGACTAGCGTCTCCTACGAGCAGTACTTC. Its translation: CASSTWTSVSYEQYF.

This chain links TRBV4-2 with TRBJ2-5; D is unresolved. The V gene lost 4 bases and the J gene lost 3 bases, with 9 bases spanning the gap. The CDR3 runs 13 residues. Germline-derived CDR1 and CDR2 are LGHNA and YNFKEQ. The DNA for the CDR3 is TGTGCCAGCAGCCGAGATCCTGAAGAGACCCAGTACTTC. This codes for CASSRDPEETQYF.

The V gene is TRBV18, the J gene TRBJ2-2; D gene uncertain. The CDR3 sequence is 13 residues long. Germline V gene sequence: CDR1 KGHSH, CDR2 LQKENI. V dropped 3 bases and J dropped 5 bases, with 7 bases sitting between them. CDR3 nucleotide sequence: TGTGCCAGCTCACCCGCGGTGACCGGGGAGCTGTTTTTT. Translation: CASSPAVTGELFF.

The chain recombines TRBV9 with TRBJ2-3; unclear D gene. The CDR3 extends over 13 amino acids. Germline V gene data show CDR1 as SGDLS and CDR2 as YYNGEE. V lost 3 bases to trimming and J lost 6 bases, with 11 bases between them. CDR3 sequence (DNA): TGTGCCAGCAGCGCCAGCATGGCTGATACGCAGTATTTT. It translates to CASSASMADTQYF.

The gene calls are TRBV30 and TRBJ1-1, with 7 bases that match TRBD1. The CDR3 length is 13 residues. Germline V gene data show CDR1 as GTSNPN and CDR2 as SVGIG (reference sequence). Trimming took 7 bases from V and 1 from J; bases not matched to a gene: 6. In DNA form, the CDR3 reads TGTGCCTCCCAGACAGGGAGGAACACTGAAGCTTTCTTT. Protein sequence: CASQTGRNTEAFF.

The rearrangement uses TRBV5-8 and TRBJ1-3; the match to TRBD1 covers 10 bases. The CDR3 is 13 amino acids. Germline loops: CDR1 SGHTS, CDR2 YDEGEE. With 4 bases clipped from V and 6 bases from J, the junction kept 1 base outside the gene matches. The CDR3 DNA reads TGTGCCAGCAGCGGGACAGGGGAAAACACCATATATTTT. Amino acids: CASSGTGENTIYF.

The V and J genes are TRBV6-4 and TRBJ2-3, with D possibly TRBD2 on 6 matching bases. In germline, CDR1 is MRHNA, CDR2 SNTAGT. Trimming took off 2 bases at V and 11 bases at J, with 11 bases between the two ends. The CDR3 extends over 12 amino acids. The CDR3 is CASSDDGGRQYF. The CDR3 DNA reads as TGTGCCAGCAGTGACGACGGGGGAAGGCAGTATTTT.

V is TRBV27 and J is TRBJ2-2, with 8 bases lining up with TRBD1. The trim removed 5 bases at V and 0 bases at J, leaving 5 bases unmatched. This CDR3 contains 16 residues. Per the germline V gene, CDR1 is MNHEY and CDR2 is SMNVEV (reference sequence). The CDR3 here is CASSQGTGSNTGELFF. The CDR3 nucleotides read TGTGCCAGCAGTCAGGGGACAGGTTCGAACACCGGGGAGCTGTTTTTT.

The chain has TRBV5-6 and TRBJ2-7, with D possibly TRBD2 on 5 matching bases. V dropped 1 base and J dropped 5 bases, with 10 bases sitting between them. The germline V gene encodes CDR1 SGHDT and CDR2 YYEEEE. The CDR3 has 13 residues. The DNA of the CDR3 is TGTGCCAGCAGCTTGTACGGGATCAACGAGCAGTACTTC. Amino acids: CASSLYGINEQYF.

V and J are TRBV7-9 and TRBJ2-5, with D possibly TRBD1 on 6 matching bases. Germline V CDR1 and CDR2: SEHNR, FQNEAQ (reference sequence). The CDR3 is made up of 15 amino acids. V was trimmed by 5 bases and J by 2 bases, leaving 15 bases between them. CDR3 residues: CASSHPGTFQETQYF. CDR3 DNA sequence: TGTGCCAGCAGCCACCCCGGGACATTTCAAGAGACCCAGTACTTC.

The V gene is TRBV11-2, the J gene TRBJ2-7, with 7 bases lining up with TRBD2. Germline V gene lookup returns CDR1 SGHAT and CDR2 FQNNGV. V was clipped by 3 bases and J by 5 bases; unmatched bases: 1. The CDR3 contains 12 residues. CDR3 DNA: TGTGCCAGCAGCTTCGCGGGAGACGAGCAGTACTTC. Amino acid sequence: CASSFAGDEQYF.

V and J are TRBV27 and TRBJ2-7; 8 nucleotides align to TRBD1. CDR3 length: 14 amino acids. The J segment lost 3 bases and the V segment lost 5 bases, leaving 6 bases of the junction unmatched. Germline lookup yields CDR1 MNHEY and CDR2 SMNVEV (reference sequence). CDR3 sequence reads: CASSLRQGNYEQYF. The CDR3 region has the DNA TGTGCCAGCAGTCTCCGACAGGGGAACTACGAGCAGTACTTC.

The V gene is TRBV5-4, the J gene TRBJ2-5; D is uncertain. Germline V gene lookup returns CDR1 SGHNT and CDR2 YYREEE (reference sequence). The CDR3 extends over 13 amino acids. V lost 2 bases, J lost 1 base, and 6 bases lay in between. CDR3 protein: CASSFPAQETQYF. In DNA, the CDR3 is TGTGCCAGCAGCTTCCCAGCCCAAGAGACCCAGTACTTC.

The chain uses TRBV27 and TRBJ2-1, with TRBD2 matching over 8 bases. Trimming at V came to 5 bases and at J to 10 bases, leaving 13 bases not matched to a gene. Germline CDR1 reads MNHEY; CDR2 reads SMNVEV (reference sequence). The CDR3 sequence is 15 residues long. CDR3 in DNA: TGTGCCAGCAGTCCCCGGACTGCCCCGGGGGGGGAGCAGTTCTTC. This encodes CASSPRTAPGGEQFF.

This chain links TRBV27 with TRBJ2-7; 9 bases fit TRBD1. Trimming took 3 bases from V and 5 from J; bases not matched to a gene: 5. The CDR3 runs 14 residues. Per germline, CDR1 MNHEY and CDR2 SMNVEV (reference sequence). The CDR3, as DNA: TGTGCCAGCAGTTTTTTGGGGACAGGGAACGAGCAGTACTTC. Its translation: CASSFLGTGNEQYF.

This clone turned up a few times. This chain links TRBV6-5 with TRBJ2-7; 7 nucleotides align to TRBD1. The length of the CDR3 is 14 residues. CDR1 and CDR2 (germline): MNHEY, SVGAGI. J lost 0 bases, V lost 2 bases, and 1 base had no gene match. The CDR3 DNA sequence: TGTGCCAGCAGTTACGGGGACAGCTCCTACGAGCAGTACTTC. It yields the protein CASSYGDSSYEQYF.

The gene calls are TRBV29-1 and TRBJ2-2; a weak D match, TRBD2 (5 bases). The CDR3 is 13 residues long. V lost 6 bases, J lost 5 bases, and 13 bases lay in between. The germline V gene encodes CDR1 SQVTM and CDR2 ANQGSEA. The CDR3 region has the DNA TGCAGCGTGACGGACGGGATAACCGGGGAGCTGTTTTTT. As protein: CSVTDGITGELFF.

The rearrangement joins TRBV27 to TRBJ1-2, with 12 nucleotides matching TRBD1. This CDR3 contains 15 residues. Trimming removed 4 bases from V and 4 bases from J; junction bases left unmatched: 4. The germline V gene has CDR1 MNHEY and CDR2 SMNVEV (reference sequence). The DNA of the CDR3 is TGTGCCAGCAGTTGGGGACAGGGGGCGGGCTATGGCTACACCTTC. Translated: CASSWGQGAGYGYTF.

The V gene is TRBV6-5, the J gene TRBJ1-1, with D unclear. Trimming pared 8 bases from V and 1 base from J, leaving 11 bases between. CDR3 length: 13 residues. Germline assignment: CDR1 MNHEY and CDR2 SVGAGI. CDR3 protein: CASLNPTNTEAFF. Written as DNA, the CDR3 is TGTGCCAGCCTGAACCCAACGAACACTGAAGCTTTCTTT.

This chain links TRBV5-1 with TRBJ2-7; no clear D. Germline CDR1 is SGHRS and CDR2 is YFSETQ. This CDR3 spans 14 amino acids. Trimming shortened V by 4 bases and J by 4 bases, and 15 bases separated the two germline ends. CDR3 protein: CASSPDADAYEQYF. CDR3 DNA sequence: TGCGCCAGCAGCCCGGATGCCGACGCGTACGAGCAGTACTTC.

The chain is built from TRBV13 and TRBJ2-7; D is unclear. The CDR3 has 13 residues. V shed 5 bases and J shed 0 bases, with 8 bases lying between them. CDR1 is PRHDT and CDR2 is FYEKMQ in the germline V gene (reference sequence). The CDR3 loop reads CASSPEASYEQYF. Here the CDR3 DNA reads TGTGCCAGCAGCCCAGAGGCCTCCTACGAGCAGTACTTC.

The J gene is TRBJ1-4, the V gene TRBV14; no clear D gene. Germline values: CDR1 SGHDN, CDR2 FVKESK. The CDR3 spans 13 residues. V lost 1 base and J lost 12, with 12 bases in between. The CDR3 loop is CASSQVAAGELFF. Here the CDR3 DNA reads TGTGCCAGCAGCCAAGTAGCAGCCGGGGAACTGTTTTTT.